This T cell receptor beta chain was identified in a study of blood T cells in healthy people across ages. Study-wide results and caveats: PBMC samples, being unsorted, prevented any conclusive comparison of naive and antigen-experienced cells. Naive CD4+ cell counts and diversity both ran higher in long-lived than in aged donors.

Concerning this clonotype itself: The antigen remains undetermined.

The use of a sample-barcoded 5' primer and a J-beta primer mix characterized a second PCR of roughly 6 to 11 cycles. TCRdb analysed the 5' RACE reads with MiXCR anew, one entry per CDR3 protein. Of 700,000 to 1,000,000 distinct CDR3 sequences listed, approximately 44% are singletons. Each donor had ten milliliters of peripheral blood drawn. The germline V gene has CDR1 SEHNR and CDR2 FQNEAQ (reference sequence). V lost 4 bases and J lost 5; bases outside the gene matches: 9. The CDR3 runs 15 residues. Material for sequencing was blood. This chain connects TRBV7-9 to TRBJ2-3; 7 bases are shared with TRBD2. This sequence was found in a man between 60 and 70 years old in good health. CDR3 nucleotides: TGTGCCAGCAGCTCGACTAATCGGGGGGAAGATACGCAGTATTTT. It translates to CASSSTNRGEDTQYF.